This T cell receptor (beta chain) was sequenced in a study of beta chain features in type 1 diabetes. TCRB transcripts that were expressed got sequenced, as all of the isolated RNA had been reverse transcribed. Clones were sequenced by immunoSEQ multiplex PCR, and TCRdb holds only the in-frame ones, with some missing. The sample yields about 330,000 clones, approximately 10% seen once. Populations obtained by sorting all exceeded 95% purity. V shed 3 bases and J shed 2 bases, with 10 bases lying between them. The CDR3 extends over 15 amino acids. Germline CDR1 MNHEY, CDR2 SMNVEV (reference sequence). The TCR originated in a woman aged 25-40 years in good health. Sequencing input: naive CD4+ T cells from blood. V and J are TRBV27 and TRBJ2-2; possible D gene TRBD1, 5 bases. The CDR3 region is CASSLYGANTGELFF. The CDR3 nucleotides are TGTGCCAGCAGTTTGTATGGGGCTAACACCGGGGAGCTGTTTTTT.